A selection of T cell receptor beta chains follows, all from one sample in a study of human T cells and chemical hapten exposure. MiXCR was run by TCRdb on the RACE reads, yielding one entry per CDR3 protein. The sample shows under 300,000 distinct CDR3 sequences, about 9.4% of them seen only once. The sequencing used whole blood, collected in connection with sensitization to the hapten diphenylcyclopropenone (DPC). The receptor set was obtained from a woman between 35 and 50 years old with alopecia areata. Some clones in this sample may be carry-over from other donors' samples. Each CDR3 is given with its conserved first and last residue. The D gene is left open where the match is weak. Rows give clone size only sometimes, using once, few, many, or a class for an expanded clone.

TRBV6-1	TRBJ1-5	few	15	NA	CASNRASGLDQPQHF	TGTGCCAGTAATAGAGCCTCAGGGTTGGATCAGCCCCAGCATTTT
TRBV4-3	TRBJ2-3	few	19	TRBD2	CASSPKPTSGRASTDTQYF	TGCGCCAGCAGCCCAAAGCCTACTAGCGGGAGAGCTAGCACAGATACGCAGTATTTT
TRBV13	TRBJ1-1	NA	21	TRBD1	CVSSLDPALGTVFLMNTEAFF	TGTGTCAGCAGCTTAGATCCCGCGCTGGGGACAGTTTTCTTAATGAACACTGAAGCTTTCTTT
TRBV29-1	TRBJ2-3	NA	14	NA	CSVPQSPITDTQYF	TGCAGCGTCCCGCAGTCGCCGATCACAGATACGCAGTATTTT
TRBV7-3	TRBJ2-2	NA	20	NA	CASSLKPSAISPPATGELFF	TGTGCCAGCAGCTTAAAGCCTAGCGCGATCTCACCCCCCGCCACCGGGGAGCTGTTTTTT
TRBV10-3	TRBJ2-1	NA	12	NA	CAISTGSLEQFF	TGTGCCATCAGCACTGGATCGCTTGAGCAGTTCTTC
TRBV4-1	TRBJ2-1	NA	13	NA	CASSQDLVNEQFF	TGCGCCAGCAGCCAAGATCTCGTCAATGAGCAGTTCTTC
TRBV29-1	TRBJ2-5	many	14	NA	CSVEETATQETQYF	TGCAGCGTTGAAGAGACAGCCACACAAGAGACCCAGTACTTC
TRBV28	TRBJ1-5	NA	13	TRBD1	CATLGQLNQPQHF	TGTGCCACCTTGGGACAGCTCAATCAGCCCCAGCATTTT
TRBV28	TRBJ2-3	NA	16	TRBD2	CASSHRAGERADTQYF	TGTGCCAGCAGCCACCGAGCGGGAGAGAGGGCAGATACGCAGTATTTT
TRBV29-1	TRBJ2-3	many	15	TRBD2	CSVEGTSGGTDTQYF	TGCAGCGTTGAAGGGACTAGCGGAGGCACAGATACGCAGTATTTT
TRBV7-2	TRBJ1-4	few	14	NA	CASSPNREGEKLFF	TGTGCCAGCAGCCCAAACAGGGAGGGGGAAAAACTGTTTTTT
TRBV10-3	TRBJ1-1	many	15	TRBD1	CAIKGTDNMNTEAFF	TGTGCCATCAAGGGGACAGATAACATGAACACTGAAGCTTTCTTT
TRBV4-3	TRBJ2-2	NA	15	NA	CASSQDRPDTGELFF	TGCGCCAGCAGCCAAGATCGACCGGACACCGGGGAGCTGTTTTTT
TRBV27	TRBJ2-7	NA	14	NA	CASSPGLSTYEQYF	TGTGCCAGCAGTCCAGGACTATCCACCTACGAGCAGTACTTC
TRBV20-1	TRBJ2-5	few	13	NA	CSAGTLNGETQYF	TGCAGTGCGGGGACACTTAACGGAGAGACCCAGTACTTC
TRBV20-1	TRBJ2-1	NA	10	NA	CSALRNEQFF	TGCAGTGCTCTACGGAATGAGCAGTTCTTC
TRBV15	TRBJ2-3	NA	14	TRBD1	CATSRDPGQGAQYF	TGTGCCACCAGCAGAGATCCAGGACAGGGTGCGCAGTATTTT
TRBV28	TRBJ1-1	NA	11	NA	CASSRHWEAFF	TGTGCCAGCAGCCGACATTGGGAAGCTTTCTTT
TRBV9	TRBJ2-7	NA	15	TRBD2	CASSAGGGRAYEQYF	TGTGCCAGCAGCGCCGGCGGAGGGAGGGCCTACGAGCAGTACTTC
TRBV7-9	TRBJ2-7	NA	14	TRBD1	CASSSQGARGEQYF	TGTGCCAGCAGCTCCCAGGGGGCGCGGGGCGAGCAGTACTTC
TRBV12-3/TRBV12-4	TRBJ1-5	many	17	TRBD1	CASSLRASGTGVQPQHF	TGTGCCAGCAGTTTAAGGGCCTCGGGGACAGGGGTTCAGCCCCAGCATTTT
TRBV6-1	TRBJ1-1	NA	13	NA	CASKVDRNTEAFF	TGTGCCAGCAAGGTGGACAGGAACACTGAAGCTTTCTTT
TRBV6-6	TRBJ2-6	many	15	NA	CASMYKGSGANVLTF	TGTGCCAGCATGTATAAGGGTTCTGGGGCCAACGTCCTGACTTTC
TRBV11-1	TRBJ2-7	NA	16	NA	CASSKTGASPRYEQYF	TGTGCCAGCAGCAAAACGGGGGCCTCACCCCGCTACGAGCAGTACTTC
TRBV14	TRBJ2-6	NA	17	NA	CASSQGVLSVGANVLTF	TGTGCCAGCAGCCAAGGGGTTCTTTCTGTTGGGGCCAACGTCCTGACTTTC
TRBV6-1	TRBJ2-7	NA	14	NA	CASSFIGLGYEQYF	TGTGCCAGCAGTTTTATCGGGTTAGGCTACGAGCAGTACTTC
TRBV5-1	TRBJ2-3	many	13	NA	CASSLLPGDTQYF	TGCGCCAGCAGCCTCCTCCCGGGAGATACGCAGTATTTT
TRBV7-3	TRBJ1-2	many	14	NA	CASSLGPTNYGYTF	TGTGCCAGCAGCTTGGGACCAACTAACTATGGCTACACCTTC
TRBV12-3/TRBV12-4	TRBJ2-3	NA	16	NA	CASSLKANPSTDTQYF	TGTGCCAGCAGTTTAAAGGCCAATCCGTCGACAGATACGCAGTATTTT
TRBV7-2	TRBJ2-2	few	16	NA	CASSWTGSPSTGELFF	TGTGCCAGCAGCTGGACGGGCAGTCCAAGCACCGGGGAGCTGTTTTTT
TRBV5-1	TRBJ2-7	NA	14	NA	CASSFETRSYEQYF	TGCGCCAGCAGCTTCGAGACCCGCTCCTACGAGCAGTACTTC
TRBV29-1	TRBJ1-2	many	15	TRBD1	CSVDDREVLNYGYTF	TGCAGCGTGGACGACAGGGAAGTCCTGAACTATGGCTACACCTTC
TRBV29-1	TRBJ2-1	NA	12	TRBD1	CSVGTGGHEQFF	TGCAGCGTAGGGACAGGGGGCCATGAGCAGTTCTTC
TRBV20-1	TRBJ1-1	few	15	NA	CSALRSFSTFTEAFF	TGCAGTGCCCTCCGGAGTTTCTCTACTTTCACTGAAGCTTTCTTT
TRBV10-3	TRBJ2-3	NA	14	NA	CAISVERYTDTQYF	TGTGCCATCAGTGTGGAGCGATACACAGATACGCAGTATTTT
TRBV4-2	TRBJ2-3	NA	16	NA	CASSQGRRAEPDTQYF	TGTGCCAGCAGCCAAGGTCGTCGCGCGGAACCAGATACGCAGTATTTT
TRBV20-1	TRBJ2-7	few	13	TRBD2	CSATAGGPYEQYF	TGCAGTGCTACAGCGGGAGGCCCCTACGAGCAGTACTTC
TRBV12-3/TRBV12-4	TRBJ2-3	NA	15	TRBD2	CASSLVAGQTDTQYF	TGTGCCAGCAGTTTGGTAGCGGGGCAAACAGATACGCAGTATTTT
TRBV12-3/TRBV12-4	TRBJ2-5	NA	16	TRBD1	CASSLSRTGGGETQYF	TGTGCCAGCAGCCTCTCCCGGACAGGGGGGGGAGAGACCCAGTACTTC
TRBV6-2/TRBV6-3	TRBJ2-7	few	15	NA	CASSYSPVRPYEQYF	TGTGCCAGCAGTTACTCACCCGTCCGCCCCTACGAGCAGTACTTC
TRBV7-2	TRBJ2-7	few	13	NA	CASSRQRSYEQYF	TGTGCCAGCAGCCGACAGAGATCCTACGAGCAGTACTTC